This TCR beta chain derives from a study of vaccination effects on CD4 cells after COVID-19. It was after around eleven days of culture that CD4+ T cells were isolated. This individual contracted SARS-CoV-2 between March and December 2020, as verified by PCR. The cohort was immunized with two doses of either the BNT162b2 or mRNA-1273 vaccine. V lost 3 bases and J lost 0, with 20 bases in between. CDR1 is ENHRY, CDR2 SYGVKD, per germline. The CDR3 has 18 amino acids. The assay was immunoSEQ multiplex PCR, and TCRdb's table has in-frame clones only and misses some. The data contain around 50,000 clones, about 76% of them singletons. Concerning this clone itself: The target antigen is unknown.

The V call is TRBV10-3, the J call TRBJ1-2, with D uncertain. The clonotype was recovered from a human donor who had a prior SARS-CoV-2 infection. The material sequenced was CD4+ T cells from PBMCs cultured without peptide, taken after COVID-19 vaccination. The CDR3 sequence is CAISDRTPLSLTNYGYTF. The CDR3 nucleotides read TGTGCCATCAGTGACAGGACTCCTCTGTCTCTTACTAACTATGGCTACACCTTC.